Shown below are 10 T cell receptor beta chains from a single sample sequenced in a study of T cells in Graves' hyperthyroidism and ophthalmopathy. RNA transcripts served as the template for amplifying TCR beta CDR3 regions. HTBI primers were used for first-round RT-PCR of the TCR CDR3. A single record per CDR3 protein comes from TCRdb applying MiXCR to the multiplex PCR reads. Of 400,000 or so distinct CDR3 sequences detected, about 14% appear once; the ten largest clones hold under 30%. Material for sequencing was blood. All receptors come from a man aged 50 or older with Graves' ophthalmopathy.

This clonotype was seen at least ten times. The J gene is TRBJ1-1, the V gene TRBV6-1; the D gene is possibly TRBD1 (6 bases). CDR3 size: 14 residues. V lost 5 bases, J lost 3 bases, and 13 bases lay in between. Germline lookup yields CDR1 MNHNS and CDR2 SASEGT. CDR3 protein: CASSSGVPYTEAFF. The CDR3 coding sequence is TGTGCCAGCAGTTCAGGGGTTCCGTACACTGAAGCTTTCTTT.

This clonotype was counted many times. The gene calls are TRBV30 and TRBJ2-5, with 7 nucleotides matching TRBD1. This CDR3 spans 12 amino acids. The germline CDR1 and CDR2 sequences are GTSNPN and SVGIG (reference sequence). V lost 5 bases to trimming and J lost 2 bases; unmatched junction nucleotides: 2. The CDR3 sequence: CAWQGEQETQYF. CDR3 nucleotides: TGTGCCTGGCAGGGGGAACAAGAGACCCAGTACTTC.

Points on this clonotype: With a much larger clone just one base away, this may be a read error. The J gene is TRBJ1-1, the V gene TRBV2; 9 bases agree with TRBD1. From germline, CDR1 is SNHLY and CDR2 FYNNEI. J was trimmed by 13 bases and V by 8 bases; bases with no gene match: 14. The CDR3 runs 13 residues. The CDR3 DNA is TGTGCCAGCCGGGACAGGGCCCAGACAAAGCTTTTCTTT. This encodes CASRDRAQTKLFF.

This chain joins TRBV7-6 and TRBJ2-3; no reliable D call. The CDR3 has 12 amino acids. Trimming stripped 5 bases from V and 8 bases from J, with 11 bases between. CDR1 and CDR2 from the germline V gene are SGHVS and FNYEAQ. CDR3 amino acids: CASSPRGSTQYF. In nucleotides, the CDR3 is TGTGCCAGCAGCCCGCGTGGAAGTACGCAGTATTTT.

This CDR3 reads CASSPRSNTEAFF. Here the CDR3 DNA reads TGCGCCAGCAGCCCGCGCTCGAACACTGAAGCTTTCTTT. This sequence joins TRBV5-1 and TRBJ1-1; no clear D. V shed 4 bases and J shed 1 base, with 8 bases lying between them. The CDR3 spans 13 residues. Germline assignment: CDR1 SGHRS and CDR2 YFSETQ.

This clonotype came up a few times. The rearrangement links TRBV20-1 to TRBJ2-1; either TRBD1 or TRBD2 may supply D (5 bases each). Germline values: CDR1 DFQATT, CDR2 SNEGSKA (reference sequence). Trimming took 0 bases from V and 10 from J, leaving 19 bases between them. CDR3 length equals 15 residues. The CDR3 DNA sequence: TGCAGTGCTAGAGAAAGGGGAGTACTTTCGGGGGAGCAGTTCTTC. Translating it yields CSARERGVLSGEQFF.

This clonotype appeared many times. At one end, the junction sequence differs from germline, possibly due to a read error. The chain is built from TRBV7-7 and TRBJ2-5, with D perhaps TRBD1 or TRBD2 (5 bases each). The V gene's germline CDR1 is SSHAT and CDR2 FNYEAQ (reference sequence). This CDR3 has 13 amino acids. The CDR3 sequence: CASSRDVQETQYF. DNA of the CDR3: TGTGCTAGCAGCCGGGACGTCCAAGAGACCCAGTACTTC.

The V call is TRBV6-1, the J call TRBJ2-1; the D is unclear. Trimming stripped 5 bases from V and 3 bases from J, with 11 bases between. The germline V gene has CDR1 MNHNS and CDR2 SASEGT. This CDR3 comprises 14 residues. DNA for the CDR3: TGTGCCAGCAGTTCCCCCGCAGTCTACAATGAGCAGTTCTTC. Encoded protein: CASSSPAVYNEQFF.

CDR3 DNA sequence: TGTGCCAGCAGGCCGGGCCCTCCTAATGAAAAACTGTTTTTT. Protein product: CASRPGPPNEKLFF. This chain connects TRBV6-1 to TRBJ1-4; D gene uncertain. The CDR3 is made up of 14 amino acids. The V and J ends lost 6 bases and 3 bases respectively, with 11 bases between them. CDR1 and CDR2 (germline): MNHNS, SASEGT.

Ten or more counts support this clonotype. J is TRBJ2-2 and V is TRBV5-1, with 11 bases fitting TRBD2. The CDR3 is 17 residues long. Trimming took 0 bases from V and 8 from J; bases not matched to a gene: 9. Germline V gene data show CDR1 as SGHRS and CDR2 as YFSETQ. For the CDR3, the DNA is TGCGCCAGCAGCTTGGACCAACTAGCGGGAGTGGTTGGGGAGCTGTTTTTT. Protein sequence: CASSLDQLAGVVGELFF.